One T cell receptor beta chain is described in this entry. The germline CDR1 and CDR2 sequences are LNHDA and SQIVND (reference sequence). V lost 5 bases, J lost 0 bases, and 2 bases stayed unmatched. This CDR3 comprises 16 residues. This sample stems from a study of blood T cell repertoires in COVID-19. In the study overall: The origin of the acute and convalescent COVID-19 samples was the United States, Italy and Spain. From T cells, B-cell-depleted T cells, or PBMCs came the material, which was cDNA or gDNA.

In the original analysis: Estimation of nucleated cell counts relied on the amplification of reference gene primers. Sequenced by immunoSEQ multiplex PCR; TCRdb stores in-frame clones only, minus some. V and J calls plus clone size are reproduced from that table; the DNA served to infer D and trimming. The table lists 45,000 or so clones, about four fifths of them singletons. This sequence originates from a woman in her 70s with acute or convalescent COVID-19. The V gene is TRBV19, the J gene TRBJ2-3; 13 bases map to TRBD2. Sequenced input: peripheral blood. The CDR3 DNA reads as TGTGCCAGTAGTGTGACTAGCGGGAGGAGCACAGATACGCAGTATTTT. Translation: CASSVTSGRSTDTQYF.